These 3 T cell receptor beta chains came from one sample sequenced in a study of CD8+ T cells in alopecia areata. Extracted RNA was reverse transcribed, and the resulting cDNA served as sequencing template. Clones were read by immunoSEQ multiplex PCR, and TCRdb kept only the in-frame ones, dropping some. The sample contains more than 85,000 clones, roughly three fifths of which appear only once. Treatment defined: oral pan-JAK inhibitor, 5-10 mg twice daily. This sample comprised CD8+ T cells sorted from blood, obtained at week 4, from a patient treated with tofacitinib. Receptors were obtained from a human donor with alopecia areata.

A few counts support this clone. V usage is TRBV29-1 and J usage is TRBJ1-1, with 9 bases fitting TRBD1. Germline lookup yields CDR1 SQVTM and CDR2 ANQGSEA. This CDR3 comprises 12 residues. V lost 5 bases and J lost 3; bases outside the gene matches: 1. CDR3 protein: CSVRTGDTEAFF. DNA of the CDR3: TGCAGCGTTCGGACAGGGGACACTGAAGCTTTCTTT. The entire variable domain, with the rest obtained from reference TRBV29-1 and TRBJ1-1, is as follows: SAVISQKPSRDICQRGTSLTIQCQVDSQVTMMFWYRQQPGQSLTLIATANQGSEATYESGFVIDKFPISRPNLTFSTLTVSNMSPEDSSIYLCSVRTGDTEAFFGQGTRLTVV.

V gene TRBV10-3 combines with J gene TRBJ2-7; D is perhaps TRBD2 (6 bases). The CDR3 sequence is 11 residues long. V lost 10 bases and J lost 1, with 8 bases in between. Germline V lookup: CDR1 ENHRY, CDR2 SYGVKD. In DNA form, the CDR3 reads TGTGCCACCGGGAGTTCCTACGAGCAGTACTTC. As protein: CATGSSYEQYF.

The chain uses TRBV11-2 and TRBJ1-2, with D perhaps matching TRBD1 (6 bases). Looked up from germline, CDR1 is SGHAT and CDR2 is FQNNGV. Deletions cut 4 bases from V and 7 bases from J, with 13 bases between. The CDR3 spans 13 residues. This CDR3 reads CASSSSRGAGYTF. CDR3 coding DNA: TGTGCCAGCAGCTCTTCAAGGGGGGCTGGCTACACCTTC.